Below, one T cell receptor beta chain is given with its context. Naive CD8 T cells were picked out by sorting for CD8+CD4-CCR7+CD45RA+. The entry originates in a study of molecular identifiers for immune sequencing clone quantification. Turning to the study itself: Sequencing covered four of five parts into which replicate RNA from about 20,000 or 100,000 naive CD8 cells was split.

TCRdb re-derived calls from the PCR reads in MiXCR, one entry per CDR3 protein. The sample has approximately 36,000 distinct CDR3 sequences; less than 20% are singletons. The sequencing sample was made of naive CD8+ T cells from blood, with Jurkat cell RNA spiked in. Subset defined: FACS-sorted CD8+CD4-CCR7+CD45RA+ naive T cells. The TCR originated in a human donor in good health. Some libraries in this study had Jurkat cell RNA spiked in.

The CDR3 region has the DNA TGTGCCAGCAGCGTAGGGAGCAATGAGCAGTTCTTC. Translated: CASSVGSNEQFF. The gene calls are TRBV9 and TRBJ2-1; D not resolved. Per the germline V gene, CDR1 is SGDLS and CDR2 is YYNGEE. Trimming left V 0 bases short and J 6 bases short, with 4 bases between. CDR3 length equals 12 residues.